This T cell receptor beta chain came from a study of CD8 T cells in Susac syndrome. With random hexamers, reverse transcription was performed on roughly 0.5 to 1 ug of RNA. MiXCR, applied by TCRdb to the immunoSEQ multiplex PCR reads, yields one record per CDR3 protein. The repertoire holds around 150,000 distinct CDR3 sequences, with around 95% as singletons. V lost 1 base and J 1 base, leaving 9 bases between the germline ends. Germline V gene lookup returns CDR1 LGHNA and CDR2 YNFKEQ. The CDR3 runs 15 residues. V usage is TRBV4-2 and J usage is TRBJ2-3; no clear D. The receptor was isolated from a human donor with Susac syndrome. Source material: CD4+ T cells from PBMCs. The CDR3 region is CASSQVWQGTDTQYF. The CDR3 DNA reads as TGTGCCAGCAGCCAAGTTTGGCAGGGCACAGATACGCAGTATTTT.